The clone carrying this TCR beta chain was found once. This record comes from a study of cytomegalovirus exposure and HLA in healthy donors. Whole-study context: A data release that came early held some 79 million unique TCRs from HLA-typed donors.

The primer mix had 60 Vbeta and 13 Jbeta primers. Sequenced by immunoSEQ multiplex PCR; TCRdb stores in-frame clones only, minus some. Among approximately 170,000 clones listed, roughly four fifths were seen once. With 2 bases removed from V and 0 bases from J, the gap between germline ends came to 10 bases. CDR1 is MNHNY, CDR2 SVGAGI, per germline (reference sequence). This CDR3 contains 15 residues. This TCR was recovered from a man aged 40-49 years in good health and CMV-seronegative. The chain is built from TRBV6-6 and TRBJ1-1; tentatively, D is TRBD1 (6 bases). Sequenced: PBMCs. The DNA of the CDR3 is TGTGCCAGCAGTTACCTGGGGGCGGTGAACACTGAAGCTTTCTTT. Its protein product is CASSYLGAVNTEAFF.